This TCR beta chain was sequenced for a study of T cell responses to AZD1222 COVID-19 vaccine. General study points: Targeting of unmutated variant regions was reportedly seen in nearly half of spike-specific TCRs. Spike-specific TCR breadth rose after two AZD1222 doses, and depth rose as well.

The germline V gene has CDR1 SGHKS and CDR2 YYEKEE (reference sequence). The CDR3 is 16 residues long. The V and J ends lost 4 bases and 11 bases respectively, with 22 bases between them. Points on this clone: Its matching antigen is unknown.

The repertoire was sequenced with immunoSEQ multiplex PCR; TCRdb's copy has only in-frame clones and lacks some. The sample comprises about 210,000 clones, over 80% of which are singletons, and 1% to 1.5% rests with the top ten. J is TRBJ1-6 and V is TRBV5-5; D might be TRBD1 (6 bases). This receptor was taken from an adult in good health. Sequencing was performed on peripheral blood, taken on day 0 of AZD1222 vaccination. DNA for the CDR3: TGTGCCAGCAGCCCCAGAGGGCAGGGGTCCAGGACACCCCTCCACTTT. Protein sequence: CASSPRGQGSRTPLHF.